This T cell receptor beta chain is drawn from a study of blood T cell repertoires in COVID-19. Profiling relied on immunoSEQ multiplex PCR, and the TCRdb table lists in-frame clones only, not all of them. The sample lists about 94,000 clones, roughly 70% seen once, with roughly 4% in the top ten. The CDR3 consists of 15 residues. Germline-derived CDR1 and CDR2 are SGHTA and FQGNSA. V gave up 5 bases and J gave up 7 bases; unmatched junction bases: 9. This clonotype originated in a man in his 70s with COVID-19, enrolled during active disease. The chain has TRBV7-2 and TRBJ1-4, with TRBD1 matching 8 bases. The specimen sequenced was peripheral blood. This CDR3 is CASSPQTGDGEKLFF. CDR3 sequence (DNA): TGTGCCAGCAGCCCGCAGACAGGGGACGGTGAAAAACTGTTTTTT.